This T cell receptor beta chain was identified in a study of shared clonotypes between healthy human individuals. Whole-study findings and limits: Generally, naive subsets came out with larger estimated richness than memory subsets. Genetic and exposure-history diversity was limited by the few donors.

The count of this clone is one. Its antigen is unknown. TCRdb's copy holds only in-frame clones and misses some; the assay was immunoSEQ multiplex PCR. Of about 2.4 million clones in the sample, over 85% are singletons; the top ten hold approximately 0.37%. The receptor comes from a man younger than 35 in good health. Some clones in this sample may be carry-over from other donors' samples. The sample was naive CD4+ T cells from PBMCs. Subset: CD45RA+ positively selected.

CDR3 in DNA: TGCAGCGTTGAAGATCGCTTAGACTTCGGGAATTCCTACGAGCAGTACTTC. Its translation: CSVEDRLDFGNSYEQYF. The chain joins TRBV29-1 to TRBJ2-7; D is perhaps TRBD2 (5 bases). In germline, CDR1 is SQVTM, CDR2 ANQGSEA. The V gene lost 0 bases and the J gene lost 1 base, with 19 bases spanning the gap. The CDR3 is made up of 17 amino acids.